These 32 T cell receptor beta chains share one sample of origin, sequenced in a study of T cell changes during pregnancy in multiple sclerosis. The assay was immunoSEQ multiplex PCR, and TCRdb's table has in-frame clones only and misses some. The table lists under 35,000 clones, 75% to 90% of them singletons. Material: CD8+ T cells from peripheral blood mononuclear cells, obtained in the second trimester of pregnancy. These receptor sequences come from a female donor with multiple sclerosis, enrolled in a pregnancy study.

This chain connects TRBV19 to TRBJ2-7; 10 positions agree with TRBD2. V was pared by 4 bases and J by 4 bases, with 7 bases of the junction left unmatched. This CDR3 has 15 amino acids. Germline-derived CDR1 and CDR2 are LNHDA and SQIVND (reference sequence). CDR3 DNA: TGTGCCAGTAGTAGAAGAGCGGGAGGGGAGTACGAGCAGTACTTC. Amino acids: CASSRRAGGEYEQYF.

The chain has TRBV6-1 and TRBJ2-5, with a possible D match to TRBD1 (6 bases). Trimming cost V 1 base and J 2 bases, with 11 bases left between them. The CDR3 has 15 residues. Germline CDR1 is MNHNS and CDR2 is SASEGT. CDR3 sequence: CASSEVPGQQETQYF. DNA of the CDR3: TGTGCCAGCAGTGAAGTCCCGGGACAACAAGAGACCCAGTACTTC.

The chain joins TRBV27 to TRBJ2-1; 13 bases fit TRBD2. Per germline, CDR1 MNHEY and CDR2 SMNVEV (reference sequence). The junction had 4 bases not matched to a gene; V was cut back by 5 bases and J by 0 bases. The CDR3 loop spans 17 amino acids. In DNA form, the CDR3 reads TGTGCCAGCAGTGTCAGACTAGCGGGAGGCTCCTACAATGAGCAGTTCTTC. Its translation is CASSVRLAGGSYNEQFF.

The chain employs TRBV11-3 and TRBJ2-7, with 8 bases matching TRBD2. The J segment lost 2 bases and the V segment lost 5 bases, leaving 11 bases of the junction unmatched. The CDR3 length is 16 residues. Germline lookup yields CDR1 SGHNT and CDR2 YENEEA. CDR3 protein: CASSPPQRETTYEQYF. As DNA, the CDR3 is TGTGCCAGCAGCCCGCCCCAGCGGGAGACGACCTACGAGCAGTACTTC.

This chain joins TRBV19 and TRBJ2-1; D not resolved. V was shortened by 6 bases and J by 2 bases, with 8 bases between the two germline ends. Germline values: CDR1 LNHDA, CDR2 SQIVND (reference sequence). The CDR3 sequence is 13 residues long. CDR3 residues: CASSLVAYNEQFF. The CDR3 nucleotides are TGTGCCAGTAGCTTAGTCGCCTACAATGAGCAGTTCTTC.

This chain connects TRBV7-9 to TRBJ1-1; 9 nucleotides align to TRBD1. The CDR3 extends over 15 amino acids. Trimming cost V 5 bases and J 5 bases; bases outside gene matches: 9. Looked up from germline, CDR1 is SEHNR and CDR2 is FQNEAQ (reference sequence). The CDR3 nucleotides read TGTGCCAGCAGCCCCCGTGGGACAGGGAGAACTGAAGCTTTCTTT. Protein product: CASSPRGTGRTEAFF.

V is TRBV9 and J is TRBJ2-3; D is ambiguous. The CDR3 spans 14 residues. Germline loops: CDR1 SGDLS, CDR2 YYNGEE. V was clipped by 0 bases and J by 6 bases, with 11 bases between them. CDR3 nucleotide sequence: TGTGCCAGCAGCGTAGGTAACTCTCGGGATACGCAGTATTTT. Its translation: CASSVGNSRDTQYF.

The V gene is TRBV4-3, the J gene TRBJ2-7; TRBD1 matches 7 bases. CDR3 length: 15 amino acids. V shed 1 base and J 4 bases; nucleotides not matched to a gene: 7. Germline CDR1 and CDR2: LGHNA and YSLEER. The CDR3 DNA reads TGCGCCAGCAGCCAAGCGCACAGGGGACCATACGAGCAGTACTTC. Translated, it gives CASSQAHRGPYEQYF.

This chain links TRBV7-9 with TRBJ2-2; possible D gene TRBD2, 6 bases. CDR1 and CDR2 (germline): SEHNR, FQNEAQ (reference sequence). V gave up 6 bases and J gave up 4 bases, with 15 bases separating them. The CDR3 length is 15 residues. DNA for the CDR3: TGTGCCAGCAGTCATGCGTTGGGGGGCACCGGGGAGCTGTTTTTT. It codes for CASSHALGGTGELFF.

The rearrangement joins TRBV19 to TRBJ1-1; no reliable D call. Germline lookup yields CDR1 LNHDA and CDR2 SQIVND (reference sequence). Trimming left V 5 bases short and J 5 bases short, with 12 bases between. This CDR3 is 13 amino acids long. CDR3 loop: CASSAGVLTEAFF. CDR3 nucleotides: TGTGCCAGTAGTGCGGGAGTTCTTACTGAAGCTTTCTTT. The whole variable domain, remainder taken from reference TRBV19 and TRBJ1-1, is DGGITQSPKYLFRKEGQNVTLSCEQNLNHDAMYWYRQDPGQGLRLIYYSQIVNDFQKGDIAEGYSVSREKKESFPLTVTSAQKNPTAFYLCASSAGVLTEAFFGQGTRLTVV.

The chain couples TRBV6-5 to TRBJ2-2; 10 positions agree with TRBD1. This CDR3 region has 15 residues. Germline CDR1 MNHEY, CDR2 SVGAGI. The V gene end was trimmed by 8 bases and the J gene end by 0 bases; junction bases not matched to a gene: 3. CDR3 coding DNA: TGTGCCAGCCAGACAGGGGGCGCGAACACCGGGGAGCTGTTTTTT. This codes for CASQTGGANTGELFF.

V is TRBV7-3 and J is TRBJ2-6, with TRBD1 as a possible D gene (5 bases). The CDR3 runs to 16 residues. CDR1 and CDR2 from the germline V gene are SGHTA and FQGTGA. Trimming removed 3 bases from V and 1 base from J, with 10 bases in between. The CDR3 here is CASSFTGYSGANVLTF. The CDR3 coding sequence is TGTGCCAGCAGCTTTACAGGTTATTCTGGGGCCAACGTCCTGACTTTC.

The genes are TRBV7-9 and TRBJ2-7; 9 bases are a match to TRBD1. V lost 1 base, J lost 4 bases, and 8 bases stayed unmatched. The CDR3 is 16 amino acids. CDR1 and CDR2 (germline): SEHNR, FQNEAQ (reference sequence). The CDR3 nucleotides are TGTGCCAGCAGCTTAGGGAGAACAGGGGGCACTTACGAGCAGTACTTC. Its translation: CASSLGRTGGTYEQYF.

V and J are TRBV13 and TRBJ2-7; no firm D call. CDR3 length: 13 amino acids. Germline V gene sequence: CDR1 PRHDT, CDR2 FYEKMQ (reference sequence). V lost 5 bases and J lost 4, with 12 bases in between. The CDR3 spells CASSRQATYEQYF. The CDR3 DNA reads as TGTGCCAGCAGCCGACAAGCCACTTACGAGCAGTACTTC.

The CDR3 region is CASSYREWTGELFF. The CDR3, as DNA: TGTGCCAGCAGTTACAGGGAGTGGACCGGGGAGCTGTTTTTT. The chain employs TRBV6-6 and TRBJ2-2; tentative D call: TRBD2 (5 bases). Germline V gene sequence: CDR1 MNHNY, CDR2 SVGAGI (reference sequence). The V end was cut by 2 bases, the J end by 5 bases, with 9 bases between. The CDR3 is 14 amino acids.

The V and J genes are TRBV29-1 and TRBJ2-7; 9 nucleotides match TRBD2. The V gene end was trimmed by 6 bases and the J gene end by 0 bases; junction bases not matched to a gene: 3. The CDR3 has 13 amino acids. Germline V gene sequence: CDR1 SQVTM, CDR2 ANQGSEA. CDR3 in amino acids: CSVTGLASYEQYF. The CDR3 DNA reads as TGCAGCGTAACGGGACTAGCCTCCTACGAGCAGTACTTC.

The V call is TRBV30, the J call TRBJ2-1; TRBD1 aligns across 9 bases. The ends lost 3 bases at V and 7 bases at J; junction bases unmatched: 4. The CDR3 contains 13 residues. Per the germline V gene, CDR1 is GTSNPN and CDR2 is SVGIG (reference sequence). CDR3 protein: CAWRTGGRNEQFF. CDR3 in DNA: TGTGCCTGGAGGACAGGGGGTAGGAATGAGCAGTTCTTC.

This chain joins TRBV7-8 and TRBJ2-7; the D gene is possibly TRBD2 (5 bases). The ends were cut back, 1 base at V and 3 bases at J, with 10 bases in the middle. CDR1 SGHVS and CDR2 FQNEAQ come from the germline V gene. The CDR3 is 14 residues long. CDR3 in amino acids: CASSLDGERYEQYF. The CDR3 coding sequence is TGTGCCAGCAGCTTAGATGGGGAGCGCTACGAGCAGTACTTC. Complete variable domain (other parts from reference TRBV7-8 and TRBJ2-7): GAGVSQSPRYKVAKRGQDVALRCDPISGHVSLFWYQQALGQGPEFLTYFQNEAQLDKSGLPSDRFFAERPEGSVSTLKIQRTQQEDSAVYLCASSLDGERYEQYFGPGTRLTVT.

The chain recombines TRBV23-1 with TRBJ1-1; a weak D match, TRBD1 (5 bases). TRBV23-1 is an ORF, with its function uncertain. The CDR3 loop spans 23 amino acids. V shed 6 bases and J shed 0 bases, with 38 bases lying between them. CDR3 residues: CASSLELRMTVLLQDLMNTEAFF. DNA of the CDR3: TGCGCCAGCAGCCTCGAGTTGCGTATGACAGTCTTACTTCAAGATCTCATGAACACTGAAGCTTTCTTT.

In this sample, this clone turned up a few times. The gene calls are TRBV7-8 and TRBJ1-4; 7 bases are shared with TRBD1. Per the germline V gene, CDR1 is SGHVS and CDR2 is FQNEAQ. The V segment lost 6 bases and the J segment 4 bases; nucleotides outside the gene matches: 8. This CDR3 contains 15 residues. Here the CDR3 DNA reads TGTGCCAGCAGACAGTCCAGGGGGTTTAATGAAAAACTGTTTTTT. This sequence encodes CASRQSRGFNEKLFF. Together with reference TRBV7-8 and TRBJ1-4, the CDR3 gives the full variable domain: GAGVSQSPRYKVAKRGQDVALRCDPISGHVSLFWYQQALGQGPEFLTYFQNEAQLDKSGLPSDRFFAERPEGSVSTLKIQRTQQEDSAVYLCASRQSRGFNEKLFFGSGTQLSVL.

This clone rates as medium-sized (0.01 to 0.1%). CDR3 in DNA: TGTGCCACCAGCAGAGGGACTAGCGGGAGCAATGAGCAGTTCTTC. This sequence encodes CATSRGTSGSNEQFF. The V and J genes are TRBV15 and TRBJ2-1; the match to TRBD2 covers 13 bases. This CDR3 has 15 residues. V lost 1 base and J lost 6; bases outside the gene matches: 0. Germline lookup yields CDR1 LNHNV and CDR2 YYDKDF (reference sequence).

The V gene is TRBV19, the J gene TRBJ1-4; a weak D match, TRBD1 (5 bases). The CDR3 runs 17 residues. From germline, CDR1 is LNHDA and CDR2 SQIVND (reference sequence). V lost 3 bases and J lost 5, with 19 bases in between. CDR3 amino acids: CASSIGVHGGTNEKLFF. The CDR3 bases are TGTGCCAGTAGTATCGGGGTTCACGGGGGGACCAATGAAAAACTGTTTTTT.

This clone was seen a single time. This chain links TRBV7-3 with TRBJ2-7; possibly TRBD2 for D (6 bases). The CDR3 spans 14 residues. Trimming took off 5 bases at V and 2 bases at J, with 13 bases between the two ends. Germline V gene sequence: CDR1 SGHTA, CDR2 FQGTGA. The CDR3 is CASSHGSGPYEQYF. CDR3 bases: TGTGCCAGCAGCCACGGGAGCGGGCCCTACGAGCAGTACTTC.

This clone is a singleton in its sample. The chain carries TRBV9 and TRBJ1-2, with D possibly TRBD1 on 5 matching bases. Deletions cut 0 bases from V and 4 bases from J, with 10 bases between. The CDR3 has 14 amino acids. Germline CDR1 reads SGDLS; CDR2 reads YYNGEE. CDR3 residues: CASSVGRVSYGYTF. The CDR3 bases are TGTGCCAGCAGCGTAGGCAGGGTCAGCTATGGCTACACCTTC.

V gene TRBV5-1 combines with J gene TRBJ1-2; D might be TRBD1 (6 bases). Germline V gene lookup returns CDR1 SGHRS and CDR2 YFSETQ. This CDR3 is 15 amino acids long. V was trimmed by 5 bases and J by 3 bases, leaving 17 bases between them. This CDR3 reads CASRQDRGPYYGYTF. The CDR3 DNA is TGCGCCAGCAGGCAGGACAGAGGCCCTTACTATGGCTACACCTTC.

The CDR3 spells CASSSSGTGLGEQYF. In DNA form, the CDR3 reads TGTGCCAGCAGCTCCTCCGGGACAGGGTTAGGCGAGCAGTACTTC. The V gene is TRBV7-6, the J gene TRBJ2-7, with TRBD1 matching 9 bases. The CDR3 extends over 15 amino acids. Germline trimming cut 4 bases from V and 6 bases from J; bases unmatched to any gene: 10. Germline V gene sequence: CDR1 SGHVS, CDR2 FNYEAQ.

The chain employs TRBV7-2 and TRBJ1-2; D unresolved. Deletions cut 3 bases from V and 2 bases from J, with 7 bases between. The CDR3 has 13 residues. Germline V gene data show CDR1 as SGHTA and CDR2 as FQGNSA. CDR3 in DNA: TGTGCCAGCAGCTTCGACACGAACTATGGCTACACCTTC. Encoded protein: CASSFDTNYGYTF.

The chain combines TRBV7-9 with TRBJ2-5, with D tentatively TRBD2 (6 bases). The CDR3 consists of 14 residues. The V gene lost 5 bases and the J gene lost 5 bases, with 15 bases spanning the gap. Germline-derived CDR1 and CDR2 are SEHNR and FQNEAQ (reference sequence). This chain's CDR3 is CASSQLSGSETQYF. DNA for the CDR3: TGTGCCAGCAGCCAATTGTCCGGGAGTGAGACCCAGTACTTC.

The rearrangement links TRBV4-2 to TRBJ2-5, with TRBD2 matching 10 bases. CDR1 is LGHNA, CDR2 YNFKEQ, per germline. The CDR3 consists of 14 residues. J lost 5 bases, V lost 5 bases, and 5 bases had no gene match. The DNA for the CDR3 is TGTGCCAGCAGCGATACAGCGGGAGGGGAGACCCAGTACTTC. Translated, it gives CASSDTAGGETQYF.

This chain joins TRBV28 and TRBJ2-5, with a weak D call TRBD1 (6 bases). The germline gives CDR1 MDHEN, CDR2 SYDVKM. The CDR3 runs to 15 residues. Trimming removed 4 bases from V and 1 base from J, with 13 bases in between. This CDR3 is CASSWTEATQETQYF. The CDR3 bases are TGTGCCAGCAGTTGGACAGAAGCGACCCAAGAGACCCAGTACTTC. The variable domain in full, with the rest retrieved from reference TRBV28 and TRBJ2-5, is DVKVTQSSRYLVKRTGEKVFLECVQDMDHENMFWYRQDPGLGLRLIYFSYDVKMKEKGDIPEGYSVSREKKERFSLILESASTNQTSMYLCASSWTEATQETQYFGPGTRLLVL.

This chain connects TRBV9 to TRBJ2-1, with 16 bases lining up with TRBD2. This CDR3 contains 17 residues. V was pared by 4 bases and J by 9 bases, with 10 bases of the junction left unmatched. Germline lookup yields CDR1 SGDLS and CDR2 YYNGEE. The CDR3 spells CASSQLGLAGGPSEQFF. The CDR3 DNA follows: TGTGCCAGCAGCCAGTTGGGACTAGCGGGAGGGCCCTCTGAGCAGTTCTTC.

The chain carries TRBV28 and TRBJ1-5, with D perhaps TRBD1 (6 bases). Germline CDR1 and CDR2: MDHEN and SYDVKM. This CDR3 is built from 12 residues. The V and J ends lost 8 bases and 2 bases respectively, with 7 bases between them. CDR3 bases: TGTGCCAGCTACAGGGGCAATCAGCCCCAGCATTTT. Translated: CASYRGNQPQHF.